This note documents a single T cell receptor (beta chain) sequence. Its antigen is currently unknown. This sample was taken from a study of cytomegalovirus exposure and HLA in healthy donors. It was the approximately 110-subject validation cohort, separate from the approximately 620-subject first cohort, to which the donors belonged. Trimming removed 4 bases from V and 5 bases from J, with 13 bases in between. This CDR3 is built from 14 residues. Per germline, CDR1 LNHDA and CDR2 SQIVND (reference sequence). Broader study findings: A classifier reportedly called cytomegalovirus status with high sensitivity and specificity.

This table comes from immunoSEQ multiplex PCR, and its TCRdb copy is limited to in-frame clones, with some not included. The table lists about 71,000 clones, about 94% of them singletons, with roughly 1% in the top ten. The specimen sequenced was PBMCs. The chain links TRBV19 to TRBJ2-3; TRBD2 might be the D (5 bases). This clonotype originated in a woman aged 18-29 years in good health and CMV-seronegative. CDR3 protein: CASSTSRWGDTQYF. The CDR3 DNA follows: TGTGCCAGTAGTACTAGCCGGTGGGGAGATACGCAGTATTTT.